Here is one T cell receptor (beta chain) with its context. Its specific antigen is unknown. The junction and the germline gene differ at one end; a read error may be behind it. The data originate from a study of Ad26.COV2.S vaccination and SARS-CoV-2 variants listed by TCRdb under 2021. At the level of the whole study: Vaccine-arm donors came from COV1001, a multicentre, randomized, double-blind, placebo-controlled phase I-IIa trial of Ad26.COV2.S in healthy adults. Ad26.COV2.S was administered intramuscularly at 5 x 10^10 or 1 x 10^11 viral particles, either as a single shot or as two shots given 56 days apart. Sequencing of the TCRbeta repertoire served to evaluate the specificity and breadth of SARS-CoV-2-reactive T cell receptors following Ad26.COV2.S vaccination. The TCR-sequenced set comprised approximately 30 samples: about 19 Ad26.COV2.S vaccine recipients, 5 placebo recipients and 8 SARS-CoV-2 convalescent individuals. Participants in the trial were split at random into five groups of five each, receiving low-dose or high-dose Ad26.COV2.S once or twice, or else placebo on both occasions. Blinding of investigators to trial group allocation was maintained during experiments and outcome assessment. Results the study describes overall, beyond this receptor: Comparing responses between vaccine doses or regimens was not something the study was powered to do. Higher spike-specific TCR breadth was observed in Ad26.COV2.S recipients than in placebo recipients (P = 0.0014). Non-spike TCR breadth was comparable between vaccine and placebo recipients, consistent with the vaccine containing only spike. It was noted by the authors that total T cell responses may have been underestimated by the TCR breadth and depth analyses. Substantial breadth of spike-specific CD8+ and CD4+ T cell responses was reported after vaccination.

The immunoSEQ Assay was used to sequence TCRbeta CDR3 regions. After extraction, genomic DNA underwent amplification by bias-controlled multiplex PCR, followed by high-throughput sequencing. Processing in the source paper ran as follows. Collapsing and filtering of sequences were performed to quantify the absolute abundance of each unique TCRbeta CDR3 region. T cell fraction was estimated by normalizing TCRbeta template counts to usable DNA, which was measured by amplifying reference genes present in all nucleated cells. Repertoire TCRs were annotated as SARS-CoV-2-specific when V gene, CDR3 amino acid sequence and J gene were exactly matched to a known reactive TCR set. The reference SARS-CoV-2 TCR set came from MIRA and was filtered for enrichment in COVID-19-positive ImmuneCODE repertoires, removing public or cross-reactive TCRs. Using the MIRA antigens, annotated TCRs were further analysed by specific ORF or by position within an ORF. Depth was the summed frequency of annotated unique rearrangements, while breadth was defined as annotated unique rearrangements over total unique productive rearrangements. TCR breadth was compared between groups using two-sided Wilcoxon rank-sum tests. Here the immuneACCESS table is served through TCRdb, limited to in-frame sequences with V and J called. Missing clones are a known gap in these copies; in checked studies unresolved V genes cover under half, and the rest lacks a known reason. That table furnishes V, J and clone size, whereas the DNA furnished D and trimming. The sample has about 280,000 clones on record, about 87% of them singletons. The ten top clones hold about 3.1% of the sample.

The sample's treatment or condition label, in plain terms: about 20 received Ad26.COV2.S at low or high dose, single or two shots; 5 received placebo; per-sample allocation not given. For vaccine and placebo recipients, repertoires were sequenced using samples collected on day 63 after the first injection. In Cohort 1b, about 27 adults aged 18-55 years were enrolled at a single site in Boston, USA, between 29 July and 7 August 2020. Ad26.COV2.S consisted of a replication-incompetent adenovirus type 26 vector by which a prefusion-stabilized SARS-CoV-2 spike protein from the original Wuhan strain was expressed. The CDR3 covers 17 residues, taking in both the cysteine and the phenylalanine. The kept DNA is CDR3 alone, 51 bases in frame from the first base. From the germline V gene, CDR1 is LGHNA and CDR2 is YNFKEQ.

Specimen: peripheral blood, collected in a trial of Ad26.COV2.S vaccine versus placebo. The chain is encoded by TRBV4-2 joined to TRBJ1-6; TRBD1 matches 10 bases in the middle. The sequence was obtained from a person aged 18-60 years who received the Ad26.COV2.S COVID-19 vaccine or a placebo. The CDR3 sequence is CASSVTGGASSNSPLHF. The nucleotides are TGTGCCAGCAGTGTGACAGGGGGCGCTTCCTCTAATTCACCCCTCCACTTT.